The 32 T cell receptor beta chains in this list originate from one sample, sequenced in a study of cytomegalovirus exposure and HLA in healthy donors. PCR primers comprised 60 Vbeta and 13 Jbeta primers. Method: immunoSEQ multiplex PCR; TCRdb's copy keeps in-frame clones and lacks some. In the table there are fewer than 200,000 clones, approximately 70% of which are singletons. Input material: PBMCs. The receptors originated from a woman younger than 30 in good health and CMV-seropositive.

The genes are TRBV11-3 and TRBJ2-1; 8 bases match TRBD2. After removal of 0 bases from V and 8 bases from J, the junction contained 6 bases not matched to a gene. The CDR3 spans 15 residues. CDR1 and CDR2 (germline): SGHNT, YENEEA. The CDR3 loop reads CASSLELAGIDEQFF. CDR3 DNA sequence: TGTGCCAGCAGCTTAGAGTTAGCGGGGATAGATGAGCAGTTCTTC.

This chain uses TRBV2 with TRBJ2-7; 7 bases are shared with TRBD1. CDR1 is SNHLY, CDR2 FYNNEI, per germline. CDR3 length: 13 amino acids. Trimming cost V 10 bases and J 6 bases; bases outside gene matches: 12. CDR3 residues: CATSRGRMGEQYF. The CDR3 coding sequence is TGTGCCACCTCAAGGGGGCGAATGGGCGAGCAGTACTTC.

Only a few counts were recorded for this clone. The rearrangement links TRBV19 to TRBJ2-2; D ambiguous. This CDR3 spans 14 amino acids. Germline V lookup: CDR1 LNHDA, CDR2 SQIVND (reference sequence). Trimming took 6 bases from V and 3 from J, leaving 11 bases between them. The CDR3 protein is CASSQKQYTGELFF. CDR3 bases: TGTGCCAGTAGCCAAAAACAGTACACCGGGGAGCTGTTTTTT.

The CDR3 reads CASSVEEASEAFF. The CDR3, as DNA: TGTGCCAGCAGCGTAGAGGAGGCTTCTGAAGCTTTCTTT. V and J are TRBV9 and TRBJ1-1; D gene ambiguous. The CDR3 has 13 amino acids. CDR1 and CDR2 from the germline V gene are SGDLS and YYNGEE. V was clipped by 0 bases and J by 6 bases, with 9 bases between them.

The chain recombines TRBV13 with TRBJ2-3, with 8 bases identical to TRBD1. The V gene end was trimmed by 1 base and the J gene end by 3 bases; junction bases not matched to a gene: 6. Per the germline V gene, CDR1 is PRHDT and CDR2 is FYEKMQ (reference sequence). This CDR3 has 16 amino acids. For the CDR3, the DNA is TGTGCCAGCAGCTTAGCGCCGGGACAGGTGACAGATACGCAGTATTTT. Translated: CASSLAPGQVTDTQYF.

The gene calls are TRBV6-1 and TRBJ2-5; D is possibly TRBD2 (7 bases). Trimming removed 6 bases at V and 4 bases at J, with 12 bases between. Per the germline V gene, CDR1 is MNHNS and CDR2 is SASEGT. The CDR3 covers 13 residues. The DNA for the CDR3 is TGTGCCAGCAGAGCGCGGGGGCCAGAGACCCAGTACTTC. Translated, it gives CASRARGPETQYF.

This clone showed up just a few times. This chain links TRBV2 with TRBJ1-4, with 8 bases fitting TRBD1. This CDR3 is built from 14 residues. The V gene's germline CDR1 is SNHLY and CDR2 FYNNEI. J was trimmed by 8 bases and V by 6 bases; bases with no gene match: 8. The CDR3 here is CASSRQGRREKLFF. As DNA, the CDR3 is TGTGCCAGCAGCAGACAGGGGAGGAGGGAAAAACTGTTTTTT.

The gene calls are TRBV5-1 and TRBJ2-5, with 8 bases matching TRBD2. V lost 4 bases, J lost 3 bases, and 11 bases stayed unmatched. The CDR3 has 16 amino acids. The germline gives CDR1 SGHRS, CDR2 YFSETQ. The CDR3 DNA is TGCGCCAGCAGCATCGTTGTGGGAGCGGGGGAAGAGACCCAGTACTTC. This translates into CASSIVVGAGEETQYF.

The chain's CDR3 is CASSLAPVSSYNEQFF. DNA of the CDR3: TGTGCCAGCAGCTTGGCCCCGGTTAGCTCCTACAATGAGCAGTTCTTC. The chain has TRBV5-6 and TRBJ2-1, with D unresolved. The V and J ends lost 0 bases and 0 bases respectively, with 10 bases between them. The CDR3 contains 16 residues. Germline lookup yields CDR1 SGHDT and CDR2 YYEEEE.

The chain is built from TRBV11-2 and TRBJ2-5; the D gene is possibly TRBD1 (5 bases). CDR1 is SGHAT, CDR2 FQNNGV, per germline. CDR3 length equals 12 residues. Deletions cut 6 bases from V and 2 bases from J, with 7 bases between. CDR3 in amino acids: CASSRQQETQYF. The CDR3 nucleotides read TGTGCCAGCAGTCGACAGCAAGAGACCCAGTACTTC.

The gene calls are TRBV7-9 and TRBJ2-1; no reliable D call. The V end was cut by 5 bases, the J end by 4 bases, with 3 bases between. CDR3 length: 11 residues. Looked up from germline, CDR1 is SEHNR and CDR2 is FQNEAQ (reference sequence). The CDR3 region is CASSTYNEQFF. The CDR3 DNA reads as TGTGCCAGCAGCACTTACAATGAGCAGTTCTTC.

In regard to this clone: The junction differs from germline at one of its ends, possibly a read error. V usage is TRBV7-9 and J usage is TRBJ1-2; 10 nucleotides line up with TRBD1. Germline V lookup: CDR1 SEHNR, CDR2 FQNEAQ (reference sequence). The CDR3 is 15 amino acids. CDR3 residues: CSSSFEGQGNYGYTF. The CDR3 bases are TGTTCCAGCAGCTTTGAGGGACAGGGGAACTATGGCTACACCTTC. Combining the CDR3 with reference TRBV7-9 and TRBJ1-2 gives the whole variable domain DTGVSQNPRHKITKRGQNVTFRCDPISEHNRLYWYRQTLGQGPEFLTYFQNEAQLEKSRLLSDRFSAERPKGSFSTLEIQRTEQGDSAMYLCSSSFEGQGNYGYTFGSGTRLTVV.

This rearrangement joins TRBV28 to TRBJ1-2, with D unresolved. The germline CDR1 and CDR2 sequences are MDHEN and SYDVKM. Trimming removed 7 bases at V and 3 bases at J, with 27 bases between. The CDR3 covers 18 residues. The CDR3 DNA reads as TGTGCCAGCACTTCGAGCGGCCCTGGGAAAGTTCCGCACTATGGCTACACCTTC. It encodes CASTSSGPGKVPHYGYTF.

The chain employs TRBV28 and TRBJ2-5; D possibly corresponds to TRBD2 (5 bases). Trimming took off 4 bases at V and 4 bases at J, with 13 bases between the two ends. The CDR3 loop spans 14 amino acids. The V gene's germline CDR1 is MDHEN and CDR2 SYDVKM. The CDR3: CASSSSGVLETQYF. In DNA, the CDR3 is TGTGCCAGCAGTTCGTCCGGGGTTTTAGAGACCCAGTACTTC. Looking up the rest from reference TRBV28 and TRBJ2-5 gives the full variable domain: DVKVTQSSRYLVKRTGEKVFLECVQDMDHENMFWYRQDPGLGLRLIYFSYDVKMKEKGDIPEGYSVSREKKERFSLILESASTNQTSMYLCASSSSGVLETQYFGPGTRLLVL.

The genes are TRBV18 and TRBJ1-5; maybe TRBD1 (5 bases). Germline CDR1 is KGHSH and CDR2 is LQKENI. CDR3 length: 14 residues. Trimming cost V 2 bases and J 4 bases, with 9 bases left between them. The CDR3 reads CASSPETENQPQHF. In nucleotides, the CDR3 is TGTGCCAGCTCACCAGAGACAGAGAATCAGCCCCAGCATTTT.

This clone turned up a few times. V and J are TRBV2 and TRBJ2-7; 7 bases fit TRBD1. CDR3 length equals 15 residues. V dropped 6 bases and J dropped 1; count of bases not matched to a gene: 9. CDR1 and CDR2 from the germline V gene are SNHLY and FYNNEI. The CDR3 region has the DNA TGTGCCAGCAGAATTACAGGGGCGGCATCCTACGAGCAGTACTTC. Translated: CASRITGAASYEQYF.

The V call is TRBV2, the J call TRBJ2-7, with TRBD2 matching 7 bases. This CDR3 region has 13 residues. Germline assignment: CDR1 SNHLY and CDR2 FYNNEI. The J segment lost 5 bases and the V segment lost 7 bases, leaving 8 bases of the junction unmatched. CDR3 loop: CASTRDYPDEQYF. CDR3 nucleotide sequence: TGTGCCAGCACCCGGGACTACCCCGACGAGCAGTACTTC.

The chain couples TRBV30 to TRBJ1-6, with D unclear. V was pared by 1 base and J by 7 bases, with 14 bases between. CDR1 and CDR2 from the germline V gene are GTSNPN and SVGIG (reference sequence). The length of the CDR3 is 15 residues. CDR3 DNA sequence: TGTGCCTGGAGTGGGGCGGGCCGAAGGAATTCACCCCTCCACTTT. Translated: CAWSGAGRRNSPLHF.

A few counts support this clone. Its ends do not fully match the called genes, so a read error is possible. This sequence joins TRBV9 and TRBJ1-1, with TRBD1 matching over 7 bases. Germline CDR1 reads SGDLS; CDR2 reads YYNGEE. This CDR3 contains 15 residues. CDR3 in amino acids: CASRSSTGVDTEAFF. CDR3 DNA: TGTGCGAGCAGATCTTCCACAGGGGTGGACACTGAAGCTTTCTTT. Variable domain in full (rest from reference TRBV9 and TRBJ1-1): DSGVTQTPKHLITATGQRVTLRCSPRSGDLSVYWYQQSLDQGLQFLIQYYNGEERAKGNILERFSAQQFPDLHSELNLSSLELGDSALYFCASRSSTGVDTEAFFGQGTRLTVV.

This chain links TRBV7-2 with TRBJ2-7; D gene uncertain. The V gene lost 1 base and the J gene lost 3 bases, with 10 bases spanning the gap. This CDR3 comprises 14 residues. Germline CDR1 SGHTA, CDR2 FQGNSA. The CDR3 is CASSLGQEFYEQYF. CDR3 coding DNA: TGTGCCAGCAGCTTAGGGCAGGAATTCTACGAGCAGTACTTC.

V is TRBV27 and J is TRBJ2-3, with 10 nucleotides matching TRBD2. The V gene end was trimmed by 6 bases and the J gene end by 4 bases; junction bases not matched to a gene: 13. From germline, CDR1 is MNHEY and CDR2 SMNVEV (reference sequence). CDR3 length: 17 amino acids. The CDR3 sequence is CASSSRRAGGHSDTQYF. The CDR3 nucleotides read TGTGCCAGCAGCTCCCGGCGAGCGGGGGGGCATTCAGATACGCAGTATTTT.

The genes are TRBV9 and TRBJ1-2; no clear D. Germline V gene lookup returns CDR1 SGDLS and CDR2 YYNGEE. The V and J ends lost 0 bases and 4 bases respectively, with 10 bases between them. The CDR3 extends over 14 amino acids. CDR3 bases: TGTGCCAGCAGCGTAGGCCACCTCGGCTATGGCTACACCTTC. It translates to CASSVGHLGYGYTF.

This clone appeared a single time. The chain recombines TRBV6-6 with TRBJ2-5; no clear D gene. Trimming took 5 bases from V and 2 from J, leaving 3 bases between them. Germline-derived CDR1 and CDR2 are MNHNY and SVGAGI (reference sequence). CDR3 length equals 11 residues. The CDR3 DNA reads TGTGCCAGCAGTCAACAAGAGACCCAGTACTTC. It is translated as CASSQQETQYF.

The J gene is TRBJ2-5, the V gene TRBV11-3; 7 bases map to TRBD2. Judging by the DNA end, TRBJ2-7 fits better; the J call may be wrong. Germline loops: CDR1 SGHNT, CDR2 YENEEA. The CDR3 is made up of 13 amino acids. The CDR3 loop is CASSLDRGDEQYF. The CDR3 DNA follows: TGTGCCAGCAGCTTAGATCGGGGGGACGAGCAGTACTTC.

The V call is TRBV5-6, the J call TRBJ1-3; D is unresolved. Trimming stripped 3 bases from V and 0 bases from J, with 4 bases between. CDR3 length: 13 amino acids. Germline lookup yields CDR1 SGHDT and CDR2 YYEEEE. Here the CDR3 DNA reads TGTGCCAGCAGCTCCTTCTCTGGAAACACCATATATTTT. This encodes CASSSFSGNTIYF.

The CDR3 nucleotides read TGTGCCAGCAGTTTATTGCAGGACACTGAAGCTTTCTTT. Translation: CASSLLQDTEAFF. V and J are TRBV27 and TRBJ1-1; no clear D gene. This CDR3 comprises 13 residues. Germline-derived CDR1 and CDR2 are MNHEY and SMNVEV (reference sequence). Trimming removed 1 base from V and 3 bases from J, with 6 bases in between.

The chain carries TRBV4-2 and TRBJ1-6; D is undetermined. The CDR3 has 14 residues. Trimming took 8 bases from V and 7 from J, leaving 15 bases between them. In germline, CDR1 is LGHNA, CDR2 YNFKEQ. The CDR3 protein is CASRLASPNSPLHF. CDR3 DNA sequence: TGTGCCAGCCGACTGGCCTCCCCGAATTCACCCCTCCACTTT.

V usage is TRBV7-8 and J usage is TRBJ1-2; maybe TRBD1 (5 bases). V dropped 0 bases and J dropped 3 bases, with 17 bases sitting between them. The CDR3 has 17 amino acids. Germline CDR1 is SGHVS and CDR2 is FQNEAQ. The CDR3 nucleotides read TGTGCCAGCAGCTTAGCGTATGCTGGACACAGTTACTATGGCTACACCTTC. It yields the protein CASSLAYAGHSYYGYTF.

CDR3 nucleotides: TGTGCCAGCAGCTTATCTGTACCAGGGTCCGCTGAAGCTTTCTTT. It yields the protein CASSLSVPGSAEAFF. The chain joins TRBV11-2 to TRBJ1-1; D is possibly TRBD1 (5 bases). This CDR3 spans 15 amino acids. The germline V gene encodes CDR1 SGHAT and CDR2 FQNNGV. Trimming stripped 2 bases from V and 6 bases from J, with 16 bases between.

In its sample, this clone was seen a few times. V usage is TRBV6-1 and J usage is TRBJ1-2; 8 bases are shared with TRBD1. The ends lost 7 bases at V and 8 bases at J; junction bases unmatched: 12. The CDR3 is 14 residues long. CDR1 MNHNS and CDR2 SASEGT come from the germline V gene. The DNA for the CDR3 is TGTGCCAGCATTCCCCCGGACAGGGTTCAGGGCTACACCTTC. Translating gives CASIPPDRVQGYTF.

The table lists this clone with a count of one. The V and J genes are TRBV4-1 and TRBJ1-1, with 10 positions matching TRBD1. The J segment lost 11 bases and the V segment lost 0 bases, leaving 9 bases of the junction unmatched. The CDR3 loop spans 15 amino acids. The germline V gene encodes CDR1 MGHRA and CDR2 YSYEKL. This chain's CDR3 is CASSQDGTGEFRAFF. CDR3 nucleotide sequence: TGCGCCAGCAGCCAAGATGGGACAGGGGAGTTTCGGGCTTTCTTT.

V is TRBV28 and J is TRBJ1-2, with a tentative D call TRBD1 (5 bases). The germline V gene encodes CDR1 MDHEN and CDR2 SYDVKM. The CDR3 loop spans 14 amino acids. Trimming left V 4 bases short and J 2 bases short, with 11 bases between. Here the CDR3 DNA reads TGTGCCAGCAGTTCAACGACAGAAAACTATGGCTACACCTTC. Its translation is CASSSTTENYGYTF.